Presented here are 25 T cell receptor beta chains from one specimen sequenced in a study of blood T cells in healthy people across ages. A second roughly 6 to 11 cycle PCR used barcoded and J-beta primers. MiXCR, applied by TCRdb to the 5' RACE reads, yields one record per CDR3 protein. The sample lists about 810,000 distinct CDR3 sequences, roughly 34% seen once, with 13% in the top ten. The sample consisted of blood. The receptors were sampled from a man between 18 and 35 years old in good health.

The chain combines TRBV7-3 with TRBJ2-3; TRBD2 matches at 9 bases. Germline CDR1 SGHTA, CDR2 FQGTGA. With V trimmed by 1 base and J by 3 bases, 8 bases remained unmatched. The CDR3 sequence is 17 residues long. The CDR3 sequence: CASSLRGMGLATDTQYF. CDR3 sequence (DNA): TGTGCCAGCAGCTTAAGGGGTATGGGACTAGCTACAGATACGCAGTATTTT.

The CDR3 region has the DNA TGCAGTGCTAGAGACGAGTACAGGGGAAGCTCCTACGAGCAGTACTTC. Amino acids: CSARDEYRGSSYEQYF. The V gene is TRBV20-1, the J gene TRBJ2-7; 7 positions match TRBD1. The trim removed 0 bases at V and 0 bases at J, leaving 8 bases unmatched. This CDR3 spans 16 amino acids. CDR1 and CDR2 (germline): DFQATT, SNEGSKA (reference sequence).

This rearrangement joins TRBV25-1 to TRBJ2-5; a possible D gene is TRBD2 (6 bases). Per the germline V gene, CDR1 is MGHDK and CDR2 is SYGVNS. The CDR3 covers 14 residues. With 0 bases removed from V and 9 bases from J, the gap between germline ends came to 14 bases. Written as DNA, the CDR3 is TGTGCCAGCAGTGAATATCTGGCCCCGGGGGCCCAGTACTTC. Amino acid sequence: CASSEYLAPGAQYF. Combining the CDR3 with reference TRBV25-1 and TRBJ2-5 gives the whole variable domain EADIYQTPRYLVIGTGKKITLECSQTMGHDKMYWYQQDPGMELHLIHYSYGVNSTEKGDLSSESTVSRIRTEHFPLTLESARPSHTSQYLCASSEYLAPGAQYFGPGTRLLVL.

Comments on this clonotype: Compared with germline, one end of the junction differs, possibly owing to a read error. The V and J genes are TRBV20-1 and TRBJ1-4; 10 bases line up with TRBD1. The CDR3 extends over 14 amino acids. From germline, CDR1 is DFQATT and CDR2 SNEGSKA (reference sequence). The CDR3 sequence: CSAGDRGLNEKLFF. The CDR3 region has the DNA TGCAGTGCTGGAGACAGGGGGCTTAATGAAAAACTGTTTTTT.

This clonotype was seen a few times. The genes are TRBV24-1 and TRBJ2-3; D not certain. The length of the CDR3 is 13 residues. The germline V gene has CDR1 KGHDR and CDR2 SFDVKD. The V and J ends lost 0 bases and 5 bases respectively, with 5 bases between them. The CDR3 DNA reads TGTGCCACCAGTGATTTGCCACGAGATACGCAGTATTTT. Translated: CATSDLPRDTQYF.

This clonotype was seen a handful of times. The rearrangement joins TRBV11-2 to TRBJ2-5; D may match TRBD1 or TRBD2 (6 bases each). The CDR3 has 18 amino acids. Trimming pared 5 bases from V and 2 bases from J, leaving 24 bases between. The V gene's germline CDR1 is SGHAT and CDR2 FQNNGV. CDR3 amino acids: CASSRTYSEGGSQETQYF. CDR3 DNA: TGTGCCAGCAGCCGAACGTACTCCGAAGGGGGGTCGCAAGAGACCCAGTACTTC. The full variable domain, rest sourced from reference TRBV11-2 and TRBJ2-5, is EAGVAQSPRYKIIEKRQSVAFWCNPISGHATLYWYQQILGQGPKLLIQFQNNGVVDDSQLPKDRFSAERLKGVDSTLKIQPAKLEDSAVYLCASSRTYSEGGSQETQYFGPGTRLLVL.

Comment on this clonotype: It may be a read error: a sequence one base away is much more abundant. V and J are TRBV7-9 and TRBJ2-5, with 7 bases lining up with TRBD2. The V gene's germline CDR1 is SEHNR and CDR2 FQNEAQ (reference sequence). This CDR3 contains 15 residues. The CDR3 sequence: CASSPAGLLQETRYF. The CDR3 bases are TGTGCCAGCAGCCCAGCGGGACTACTACAAGAGACCCGGTACTTC.

This clonotype showed up just a few times. The V gene is TRBV5-6, the J gene TRBJ1-2, with 7 bases identical to TRBD1. The CDR3 is 16 amino acids. V was pared by 0 bases and J by 7 bases, with 12 bases of the junction left unmatched. Germline CDR1 is SGHDT and CDR2 is YYEEEE. The CDR3 DNA reads as TGTGCCAGCAGCTTGGGTTTGGCAGGGGGAGAGAGTGGCTACACCTTC. This translates into CASSLGLAGGESGYTF.

V usage is TRBV14 and J usage is TRBJ1-1; D is undetermined. The V end was cut by 3 bases, the J end by 6 bases, with 5 bases between. The germline gives CDR1 SGHDN, CDR2 FVKESK. The CDR3 has 11 amino acids. The CDR3 region is CASSHWAEAFF. The CDR3 coding sequence is TGTGCCAGCAGCCACTGGGCTGAAGCTTTCTTT.

Only one count was recorded for this clonotype. The junction and the germline gene differ at one end; a read error may be behind it. The chain couples TRBV12-3 or TRBV12-4 to TRBJ2-3; D possibly corresponds to TRBD1 (6 bases). The CDR3 length is 13 residues. This CDR3 reads CVSRGLRTDVQYF. For the CDR3, the DNA is TGTGTCAGCAGGGGTTTGCGCACAGATGTGCAGTATTTT.

Ten or more counts support this clonotype. This chain uses TRBV10-3 with TRBJ1-2; D call uncertain. V was clipped by 3 bases and J by 6 bases, with 8 bases between them. Germline V gene data show CDR1 as ENHRY and CDR2 as SYGVKD. This CDR3 is built from 12 residues. Here the CDR3 DNA reads TGTGCCATCAGTGATGATGTGCATGGCTACACCTTC. It encodes CAISDDVHGYTF.

This clonotype was observed a few times. This chain uses TRBV6-5 with TRBJ1-1; D gene uncertain. CDR1 and CDR2 from the germline V gene are MNHEY and SVGAGI. V shed 2 bases and J shed 3 bases, with 10 bases lying between them. This CDR3 contains 14 residues. CDR3 sequence: CASSYGTSDTEAFF. The CDR3 coding sequence is TGTGCCAGCAGTTACGGAACATCTGACACTGAAGCTTTCTTT.

About this clonotype itself: Germline and junction disagree at one end, which may indicate a read error. V is TRBV11-2 and J is TRBJ2-4; no definite D call. Near its end, the DNA agrees better with TRBJ2-7, so the J call may be wrong. Germline values: CDR1 SGHAT, CDR2 FQNNGV. CDR3 length equals 12 residues. The CDR3 sequence: CASGLVSYEQYF. CDR3 sequence (DNA): TGTGCCAGCGGCTTAGTCTCCTACGAGCAGTACTTC.

The chain combines TRBV9 with TRBJ2-3; D gene unclear. The CDR3 is 15 amino acids. V shed 0 bases and J shed 2 bases, with 10 bases lying between them. Germline-derived CDR1 and CDR2 are SGDLS and YYNGEE. The CDR3 sequence is CASSVDALHTDTQYF. The CDR3, as DNA: TGTGCCAGCAGCGTAGACGCCTTGCACACAGATACGCAGTATTTT.

The gene calls are TRBV18 and TRBJ1-4, with 10 bases aligning to TRBD1. The J segment lost 8 bases and the V segment lost 4 bases, leaving 10 bases of the junction unmatched. The CDR3 runs 16 residues. Germline loops: CDR1 KGHSH, CDR2 LQKENI. The CDR3 spells CASSLNPTGGSEKLFF. The CDR3 DNA sequence: TGTGCCAGCTCACTTAATCCGACAGGGGGCTCAGAAAAACTGTTTTTT.

This clonotype showed up just a few times. The gene calls are TRBV12-3 or TRBV12-4 and TRBJ2-2; D possibly corresponds to TRBD1 (6 bases). The CDR3 loop spans 15 amino acids. The V end lost 5 bases, the J end lost 5 bases, and 15 bases lay between the germline ends. The CDR3 is CASSSSQGWTGELFF. CDR3 in DNA: TGTGCCAGCAGTAGTTCACAGGGATGGACCGGGGAGCTGTTTTTT.

As for this clonotype: A much bigger clone sits one base away, suggesting this may be a read error. The chain is built from TRBV29-1 and TRBJ2-3; D is uncertain. Trimming shortened V by 0 bases and J by 5 bases, and 6 bases separated the two germline ends. Germline V CDR1 and CDR2: SQVTM, ANQGSEA. The CDR3 is 12 amino acids. The CDR3 DNA reads as TGCAGCGTTGAAGAATTTGTAGATACGCAGTATTTT. Translated, it gives CSVEEFVDTQYF.

V is TRBV20-1 and J is TRBJ1-2; the D is unclear. The CDR3 contains 14 residues. CDR1 and CDR2 from the germline V gene are DFQATT and SNEGSKA (reference sequence). The ends were cut back, 4 bases at V and 5 bases at J, with 17 bases in the middle. CDR3 DNA: TGCAGTGCTACCTGGCGGGAGGGTTGGTATGGCTACACCTTC. This sequence encodes CSATWREGWYGYTF.

This clonotype was recorded a few times. The CDR3 here is CASSGDPSGELFF. The CDR3 DNA is TGTGCCAGCAGCGGAGATCCGTCCGGGGAGCTGTTTTTT. The chain recombines TRBV9 with TRBJ2-2; D is undetermined. CDR1 SGDLS and CDR2 YYNGEE come from the germline V gene. With 3 bases removed from V and 6 bases from J, the gap between germline ends came to 9 bases. The CDR3 extends over 13 amino acids.

DNA for the CDR3: TGTGCCAGCGGGAGACTAGCGGGGGAAACCGGGGAGCTGTTTTTT. It specifies CASGRLAGETGELFF. The chain couples TRBV2 to TRBJ2-2; TRBD2 aligns across 12 bases. The CDR3 runs 15 residues. The germline gives CDR1 SNHLY, CDR2 FYNNEI. The J segment lost 5 bases and the V segment lost 8 bases, leaving 6 bases of the junction unmatched.

This clonotype was seen a few times. The chain employs TRBV7-2 and TRBJ1-1; D is perhaps TRBD1 (5 bases). The CDR3 runs 16 residues. CDR1 is SGHTA, CDR2 FQGNSA, per germline. V was shortened by 6 bases and J by 4 bases, with 21 bases between the two germline ends. CDR3 residues: CASSSPAGGVSTEAFF. In DNA form, the CDR3 reads TGTGCCAGCAGTTCTCCGGCCGGGGGAGTAAGCACTGAAGCTTTCTTT.

This chain links TRBV20-1 with TRBJ1-1; D unresolved. The CDR3 extends over 17 amino acids. Per the germline V gene, CDR1 is DFQATT and CDR2 is SNEGSKA (reference sequence). Trimming pared 0 bases from V and 4 bases from J, leaving 21 bases between. In DNA, the CDR3 is TGCAGTGCTAGAGACCCACAAGGAACATGGGGAACCACTGAAGCTTTCTTT. Protein: CSARDPQGTWGTTEAFF.

The chain couples TRBV28 to TRBJ2-7; D is perhaps TRBD1 (6 bases). The CDR3 spans 14 residues. The germline V gene encodes CDR1 MDHEN and CDR2 SYDVKM. V dropped 4 bases and J dropped 5 bases, with 15 bases sitting between them. The CDR3 sequence is CASSSPRTEDEQYF. The CDR3 region has the DNA TGTGCCAGCAGTTCCCCCCGGACAGAAGACGAGCAGTACTTC.

In this sample, this clonotype turned up many times. The V gene is TRBV6-2 or TRBV6-3, the J gene TRBJ1-2, with D possibly TRBD1 on 6 matching bases. Germline V CDR1 and CDR2: MNHEY, SVGEGT. V was trimmed by 4 bases and J by 4 bases, leaving 13 bases between them. CDR3 length equals 14 residues. CDR3 in amino acids: CASSLTTGPYGYTF. CDR3 sequence (DNA): TGTGCCAGCAGTTTGACGACAGGACCCTATGGCTACACCTTC.

This clonotype was seen more than once but under ten times. The V call is TRBV7-9, the J call TRBJ2-1; D may match TRBD1 or TRBD2 (5 bases each). Germline CDR1 and CDR2: SEHNR and FQNEAQ (reference sequence). V was pared by 2 bases and J by 9 bases, with 23 bases between. There are 17 residues in the CDR3. The DNA for the CDR3 is TGTGCCAGCAGCTTAACGAGGGGTGCGGAGCTTGAGGGTGAGCAGTTCTTC. It encodes CASSLTRGAELEGEQFF.